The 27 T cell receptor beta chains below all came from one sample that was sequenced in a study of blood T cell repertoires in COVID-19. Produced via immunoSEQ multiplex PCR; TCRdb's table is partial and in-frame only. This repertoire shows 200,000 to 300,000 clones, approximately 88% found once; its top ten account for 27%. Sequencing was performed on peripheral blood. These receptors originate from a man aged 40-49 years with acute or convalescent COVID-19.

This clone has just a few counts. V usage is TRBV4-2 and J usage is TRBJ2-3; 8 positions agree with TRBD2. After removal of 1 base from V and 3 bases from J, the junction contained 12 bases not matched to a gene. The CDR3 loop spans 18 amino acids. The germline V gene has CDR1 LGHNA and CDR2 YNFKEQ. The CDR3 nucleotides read TGTGCCAGCAGCCAAGCTAAGGGCGCGGGAGGTGAAACAGATACGCAGTATTTT. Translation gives CASSQAKGAGGETDTQYF.

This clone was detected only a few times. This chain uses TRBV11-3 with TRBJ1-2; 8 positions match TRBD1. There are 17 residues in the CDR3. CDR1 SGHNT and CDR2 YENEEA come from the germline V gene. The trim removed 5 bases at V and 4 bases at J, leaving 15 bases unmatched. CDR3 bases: TGTGCCAGCAGCCCTATTTATCGACAGGGGTTGTGCTATGGCTACACCTTC. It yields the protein CASSPIYRQGLCYGYTF.

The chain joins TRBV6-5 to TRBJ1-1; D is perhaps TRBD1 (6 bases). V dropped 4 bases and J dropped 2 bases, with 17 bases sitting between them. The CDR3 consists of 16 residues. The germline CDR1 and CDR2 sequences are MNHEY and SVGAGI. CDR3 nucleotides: TGTGCCAGCAGTTCGGACAGACTAACAACCAACACTGAAGCTTTCTTT. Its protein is CASSSDRLTTNTEAFF.

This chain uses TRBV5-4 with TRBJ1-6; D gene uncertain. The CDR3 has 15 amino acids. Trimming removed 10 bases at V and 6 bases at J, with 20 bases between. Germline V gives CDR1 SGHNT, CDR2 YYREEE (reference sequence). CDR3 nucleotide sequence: TGTGCCCGTGCGGCACGTGGCGGCCTTAATTCACCCCTCCACTTT. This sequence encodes CARAARGGLNSPLHF. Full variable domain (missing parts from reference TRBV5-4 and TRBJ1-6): ETGVTQSPTHLIKTRGQQVTLRCSSQSGHNTVSWYQQALGQGPQFIFQYYREEENGRGNFPPRFSGLQFPNYSSELNVNALELDDSALYLCARAARGGLNSPLHFGNGTRLTVT.

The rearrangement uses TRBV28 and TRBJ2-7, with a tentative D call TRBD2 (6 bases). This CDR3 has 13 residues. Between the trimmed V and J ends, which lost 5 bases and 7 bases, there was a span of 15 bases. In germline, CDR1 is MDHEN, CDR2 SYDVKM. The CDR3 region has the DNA TGTGCCAGCAGTGGTGGGGGGAGCCGAGAGCAGTACTTC. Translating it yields CASSGGGSREQYF.

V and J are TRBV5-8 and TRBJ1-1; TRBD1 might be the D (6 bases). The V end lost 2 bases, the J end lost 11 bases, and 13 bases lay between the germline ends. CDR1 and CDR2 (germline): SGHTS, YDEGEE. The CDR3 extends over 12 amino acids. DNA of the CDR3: TGTGCCAGCAGCTTACTCAGACAGGTGGCTTTCTTT. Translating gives CASSLLRQVAFF.

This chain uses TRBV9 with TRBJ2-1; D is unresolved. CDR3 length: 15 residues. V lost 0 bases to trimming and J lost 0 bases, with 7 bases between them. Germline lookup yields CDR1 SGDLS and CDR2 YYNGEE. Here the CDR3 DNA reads TGTGCCAGCAGCGTAGGAGATAGCTCCTACAATGAGCAGTTCTTC. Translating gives CASSVGDSSYNEQFF.

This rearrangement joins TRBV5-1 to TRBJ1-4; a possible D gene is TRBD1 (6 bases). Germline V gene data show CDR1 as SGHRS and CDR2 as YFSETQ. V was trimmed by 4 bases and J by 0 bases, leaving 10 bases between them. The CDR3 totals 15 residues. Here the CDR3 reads CASSPTGPTNEKLFF. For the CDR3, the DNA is TGCGCCAGCAGCCCCACAGGGCCAACTAATGAAAAACTGTTTTTT.

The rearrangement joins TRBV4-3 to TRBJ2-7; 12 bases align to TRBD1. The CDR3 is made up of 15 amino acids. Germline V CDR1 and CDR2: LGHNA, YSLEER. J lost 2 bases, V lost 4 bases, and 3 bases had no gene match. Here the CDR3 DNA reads TGCGCCAGCAGCCTCCGGGACAGGGGGCCCTACGAGCAGTACTTC. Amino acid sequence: CASSLRDRGPYEQYF.

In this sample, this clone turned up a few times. The chain's CDR3 is CASSPWTSGGTYEQYF. In DNA, the CDR3 is TGTGCCAGCAGTCCCTGGACTAGCGGGGGAACCTACGAGCAGTACTTC. V usage is TRBV27 and J usage is TRBJ2-7; 13 bases map to TRBD2. CDR1 and CDR2 from the germline V gene are MNHEY and SMNVEV (reference sequence). V was pared by 5 bases and J by 2 bases, with 6 bases of the junction left unmatched. The length of the CDR3 is 16 residues.

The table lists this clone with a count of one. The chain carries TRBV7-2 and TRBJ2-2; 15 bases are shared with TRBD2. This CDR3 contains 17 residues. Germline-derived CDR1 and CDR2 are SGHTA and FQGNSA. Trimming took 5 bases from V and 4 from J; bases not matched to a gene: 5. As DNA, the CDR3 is TGTGCCAGCAGCCCAAGGACTAGCGGGAGGGTCACCGGGGAGCTGTTTTTT. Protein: CASSPRTSGRVTGELFF.

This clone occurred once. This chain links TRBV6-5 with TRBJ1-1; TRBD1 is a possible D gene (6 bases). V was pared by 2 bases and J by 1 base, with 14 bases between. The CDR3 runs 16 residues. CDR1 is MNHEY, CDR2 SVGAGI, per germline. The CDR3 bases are TGTGCCAGCAGTTACCTCTCCGGGACAAAGAACACTGAAGCTTTCTTT. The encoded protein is CASSYLSGTKNTEAFF.

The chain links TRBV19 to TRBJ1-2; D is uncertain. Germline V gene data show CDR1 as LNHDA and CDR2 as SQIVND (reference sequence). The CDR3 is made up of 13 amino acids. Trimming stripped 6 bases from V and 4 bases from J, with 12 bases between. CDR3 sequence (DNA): TGTGCCAGTAGCACAAGTCCAGGCTATGGCTACACCTTC. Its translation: CASSTSPGYGYTF.

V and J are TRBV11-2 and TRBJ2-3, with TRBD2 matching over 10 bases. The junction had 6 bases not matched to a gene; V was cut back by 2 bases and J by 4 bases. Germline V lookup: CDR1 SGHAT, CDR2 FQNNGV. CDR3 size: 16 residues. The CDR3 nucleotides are TGTGCCAGCAGCTTAAGTGCTAGCGGGGGCCCAGATACGCAGTATTTT. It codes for CASSLSASGGPDTQYF.

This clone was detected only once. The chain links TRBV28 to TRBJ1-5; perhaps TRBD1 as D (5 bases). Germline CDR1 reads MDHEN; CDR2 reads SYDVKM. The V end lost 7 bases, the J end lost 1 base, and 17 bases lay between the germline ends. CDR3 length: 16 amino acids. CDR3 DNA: TGTGCCAGCATCGACCTCCGGGACTCAAGCAATCAGCCCCAGCATTTT. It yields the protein CASIDLRDSSNQPQHF.

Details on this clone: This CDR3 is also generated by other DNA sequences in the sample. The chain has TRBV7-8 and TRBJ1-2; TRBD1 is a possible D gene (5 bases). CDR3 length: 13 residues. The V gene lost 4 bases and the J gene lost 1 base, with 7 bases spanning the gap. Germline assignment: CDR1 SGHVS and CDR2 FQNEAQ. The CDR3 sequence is CASSYDSNYGYTF. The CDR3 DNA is TGTGCCAGCAGCTATGACAGTAACTATGGCTACACCTTC.

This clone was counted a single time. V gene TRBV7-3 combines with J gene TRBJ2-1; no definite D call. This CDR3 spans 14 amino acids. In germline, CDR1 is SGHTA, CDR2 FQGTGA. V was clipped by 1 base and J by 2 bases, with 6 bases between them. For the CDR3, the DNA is TGTGCCAGCAGCTTAAGCGGAACCTACAATGAGCAGTTCTTC. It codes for CASSLSGTYNEQFF.

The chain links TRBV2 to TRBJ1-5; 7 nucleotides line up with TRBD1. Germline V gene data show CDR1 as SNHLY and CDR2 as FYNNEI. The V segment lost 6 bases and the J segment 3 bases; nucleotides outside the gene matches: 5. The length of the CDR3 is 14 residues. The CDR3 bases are TGTGCCAGCAGGACAGGGATTGCCAATCAGCCCCAGCATTTT. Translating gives CASRTGIANQPQHF.

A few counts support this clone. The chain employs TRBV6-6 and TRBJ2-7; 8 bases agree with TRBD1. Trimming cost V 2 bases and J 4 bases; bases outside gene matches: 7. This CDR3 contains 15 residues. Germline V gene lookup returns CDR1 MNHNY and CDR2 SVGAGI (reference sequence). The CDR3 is CASSYNSGGRYEQYF. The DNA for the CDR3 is TGTGCCAGCAGTTACAACTCAGGGGGCCGATACGAGCAGTACTTC.

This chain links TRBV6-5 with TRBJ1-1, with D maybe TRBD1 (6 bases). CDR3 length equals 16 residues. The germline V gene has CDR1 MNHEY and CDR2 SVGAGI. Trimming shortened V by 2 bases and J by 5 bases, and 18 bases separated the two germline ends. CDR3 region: CASSYRTVTGKTEAFF. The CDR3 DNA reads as TGTGCCAGCAGTTACCGCACTGTCACAGGGAAAACTGAAGCTTTCTTT.

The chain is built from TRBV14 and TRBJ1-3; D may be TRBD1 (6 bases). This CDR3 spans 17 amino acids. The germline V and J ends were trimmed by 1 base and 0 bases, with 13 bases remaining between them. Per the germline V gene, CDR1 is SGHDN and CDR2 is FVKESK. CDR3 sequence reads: CASSQGQATYSGNTIYF. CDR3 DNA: TGTGCCAGCAGCCAAGGACAGGCCACTTACTCTGGAAACACCATATATTTT.

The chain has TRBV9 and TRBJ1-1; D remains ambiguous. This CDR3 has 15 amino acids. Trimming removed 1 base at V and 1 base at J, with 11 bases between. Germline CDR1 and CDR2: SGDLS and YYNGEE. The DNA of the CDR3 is TGTGCCAGCAGCGTAATGAGTGATTGGAACACTGAAGCTTTCTTT. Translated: CASSVMSDWNTEAFF.

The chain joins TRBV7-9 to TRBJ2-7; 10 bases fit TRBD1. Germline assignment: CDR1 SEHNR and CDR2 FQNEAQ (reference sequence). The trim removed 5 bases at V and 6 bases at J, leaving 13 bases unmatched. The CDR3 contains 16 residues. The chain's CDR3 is CASSQRDRGGTGEQYF. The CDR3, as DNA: TGTGCCAGCAGCCAAAGGGACAGGGGAGGGACGGGCGAGCAGTACTTC.

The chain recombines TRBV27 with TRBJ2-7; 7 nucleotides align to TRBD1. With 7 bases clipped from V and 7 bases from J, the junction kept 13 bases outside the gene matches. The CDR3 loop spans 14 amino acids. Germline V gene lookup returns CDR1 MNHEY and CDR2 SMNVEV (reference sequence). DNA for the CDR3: TGTGCCAGCACAGACCTCGACAGGGCTTCGGAGCAGTACTTC. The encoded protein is CASTDLDRASEQYF.

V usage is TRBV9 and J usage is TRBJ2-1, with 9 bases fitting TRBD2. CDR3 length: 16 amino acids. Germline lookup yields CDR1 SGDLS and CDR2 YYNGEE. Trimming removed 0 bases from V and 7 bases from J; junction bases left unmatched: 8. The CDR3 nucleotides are TGTGCCAGCAGCGTAGAGGCTAGCGGGGTTATAAATGAGCAGTTCTTC. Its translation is CASSVEASGVINEQFF.

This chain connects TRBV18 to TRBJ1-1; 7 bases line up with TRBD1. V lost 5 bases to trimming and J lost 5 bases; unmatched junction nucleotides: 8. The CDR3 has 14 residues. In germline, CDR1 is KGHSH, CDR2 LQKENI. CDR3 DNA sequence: TGTGCCAGCTCATCCGACAGGGTAAGAACTGAAGCTTTCTTT. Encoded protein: CASSSDRVRTEAFF.

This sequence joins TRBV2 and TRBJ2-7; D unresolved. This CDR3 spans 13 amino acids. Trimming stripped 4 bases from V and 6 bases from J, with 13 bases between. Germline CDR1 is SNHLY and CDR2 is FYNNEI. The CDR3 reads CASSARDVAEQYF. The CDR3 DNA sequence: TGTGCCAGCAGTGCAAGAGATGTTGCCGAGCAGTACTTC. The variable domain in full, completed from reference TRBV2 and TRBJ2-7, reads EPEVTQTPSHQVTQMGQEVILRCVPISNHLYFYWYRQILGQKVEFLVSFYNNEISEKSEIFDDQFSVERPDGSNFTLKIRSTKLEDSAMYFCASSARDVAEQYFGPGTRLTVT.